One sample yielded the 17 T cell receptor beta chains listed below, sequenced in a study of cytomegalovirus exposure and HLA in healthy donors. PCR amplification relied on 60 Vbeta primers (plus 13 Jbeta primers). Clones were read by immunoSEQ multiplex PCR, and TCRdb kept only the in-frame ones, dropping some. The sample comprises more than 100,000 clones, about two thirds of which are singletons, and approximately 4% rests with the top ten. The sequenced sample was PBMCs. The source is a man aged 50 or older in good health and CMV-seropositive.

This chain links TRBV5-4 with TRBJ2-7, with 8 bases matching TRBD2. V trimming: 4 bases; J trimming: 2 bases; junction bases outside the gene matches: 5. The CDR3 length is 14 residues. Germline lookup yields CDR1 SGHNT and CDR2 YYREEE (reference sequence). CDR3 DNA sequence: TGTGCCAGCAGCCGTAGCGGGAACACCTACGAGCAGTACTTC. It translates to CASSRSGNTYEQYF.

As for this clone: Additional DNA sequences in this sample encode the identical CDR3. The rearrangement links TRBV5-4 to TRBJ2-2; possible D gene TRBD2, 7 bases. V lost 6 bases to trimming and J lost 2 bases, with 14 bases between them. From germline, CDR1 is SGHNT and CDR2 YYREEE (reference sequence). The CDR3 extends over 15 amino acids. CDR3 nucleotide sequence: TGTGCCAGCACCGGGGGGCTAGTCAACACCGGGGAGCTGTTTTTT. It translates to CASTGGLVNTGELFF.

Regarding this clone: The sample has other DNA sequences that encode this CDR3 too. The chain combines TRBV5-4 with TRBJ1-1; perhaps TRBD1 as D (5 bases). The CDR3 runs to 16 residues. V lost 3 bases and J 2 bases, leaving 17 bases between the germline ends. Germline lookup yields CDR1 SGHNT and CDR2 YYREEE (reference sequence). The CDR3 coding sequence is TGTGCCAGCAGCTCAGACCAGGGTGCGGGAAACACTGAAGCTTTCTTT. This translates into CASSSDQGAGNTEAFF.

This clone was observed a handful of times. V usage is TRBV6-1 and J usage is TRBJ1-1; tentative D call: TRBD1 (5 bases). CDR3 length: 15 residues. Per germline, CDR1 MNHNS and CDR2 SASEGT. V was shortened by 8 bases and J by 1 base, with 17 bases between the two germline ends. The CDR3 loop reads CASRVTGRGNTEAFF. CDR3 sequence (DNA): TGTGCCAGCCGTGTTACAGGTCGCGGGAACACTGAAGCTTTCTTT.

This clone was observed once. The CDR3 reads CASGLTDRVLTGANVLTF. Written as DNA, the CDR3 is TGTGCTAGTGGTTTGACAGACAGGGTGCTCACTGGGGCCAACGTCCTGACTTTC. This chain connects TRBV12-5 to TRBJ2-6, with 7 bases fitting TRBD1. Germline lookup yields CDR1 LGHNT and CDR2 FRNRAP. V shed 2 bases, J shed 2 bases, and the junction held 9 bases outside the gene matches. This CDR3 is built from 18 residues.

For the CDR3, the DNA is TGTGCCAGTAGAAACCGGGATATTGGGAATCAGCCCCAGCATTTT. Translation gives CASRNRDIGNQPQHF. The gene calls are TRBV19 and TRBJ1-5; D ambiguous. The ends were cut back, 6 bases at V and 4 bases at J, with 16 bases in the middle. Germline CDR1 is LNHDA and CDR2 is SQIVND (reference sequence). This CDR3 region has 15 residues.

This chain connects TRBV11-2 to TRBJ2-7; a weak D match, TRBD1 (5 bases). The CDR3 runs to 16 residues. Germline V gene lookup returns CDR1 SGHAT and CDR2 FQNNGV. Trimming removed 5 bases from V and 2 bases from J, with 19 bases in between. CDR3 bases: TGTGCCAGCAGCCCGCTGGTCAGAAGGGGTCCCTACGAGCAGTACTTC. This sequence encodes CASSPLVRRGPYEQYF.

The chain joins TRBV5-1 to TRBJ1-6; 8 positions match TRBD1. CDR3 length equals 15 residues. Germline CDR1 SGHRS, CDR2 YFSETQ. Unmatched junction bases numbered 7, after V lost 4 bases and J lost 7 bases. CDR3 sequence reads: CASSLRTGRNSPLHF. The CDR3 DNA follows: TGCGCCAGCAGCCTCAGGACAGGGAGAAATTCACCCCTCCACTTT.

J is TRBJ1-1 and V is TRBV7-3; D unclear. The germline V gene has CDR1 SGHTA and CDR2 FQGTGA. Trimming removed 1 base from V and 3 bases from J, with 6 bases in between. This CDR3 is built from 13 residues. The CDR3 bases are TGTGCCAGCAGCTTAATGACATACACTGAAGCTTTCTTT. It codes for CASSLMTYTEAFF.

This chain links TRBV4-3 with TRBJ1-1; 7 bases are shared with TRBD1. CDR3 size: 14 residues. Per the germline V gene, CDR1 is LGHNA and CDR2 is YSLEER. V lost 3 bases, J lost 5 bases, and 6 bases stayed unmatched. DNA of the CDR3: TGCGCCAGCAGCCACTTGGGACAGAGGACTGAAGCTTTCTTT. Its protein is CASSHLGQRTEAFF.

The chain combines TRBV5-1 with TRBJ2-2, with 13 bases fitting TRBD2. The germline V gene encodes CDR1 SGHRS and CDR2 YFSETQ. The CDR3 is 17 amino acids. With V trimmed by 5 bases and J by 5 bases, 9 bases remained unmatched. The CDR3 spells CASSLLAGGPSTGELFF. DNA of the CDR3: TGCGCCAGCAGTTTACTAGCGGGAGGGCCAAGTACCGGGGAGCTGTTTTTT.

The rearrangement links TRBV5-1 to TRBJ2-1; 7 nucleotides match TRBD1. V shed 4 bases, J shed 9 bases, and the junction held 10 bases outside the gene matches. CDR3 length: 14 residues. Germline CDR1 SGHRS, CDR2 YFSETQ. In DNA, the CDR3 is TGCGCCAGCAGCACGGCGCAGGGGGTCGGTGAGCAGTTCTTC. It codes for CASSTAQGVGEQFF.

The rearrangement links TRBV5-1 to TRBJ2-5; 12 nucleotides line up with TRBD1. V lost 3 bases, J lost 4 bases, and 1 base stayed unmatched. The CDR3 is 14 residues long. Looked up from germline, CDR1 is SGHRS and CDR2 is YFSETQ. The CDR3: CASSWDRGRETQYF. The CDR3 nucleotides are TGCGCCAGCAGCTGGGACAGGGGGCGAGAGACCCAGTACTTC.

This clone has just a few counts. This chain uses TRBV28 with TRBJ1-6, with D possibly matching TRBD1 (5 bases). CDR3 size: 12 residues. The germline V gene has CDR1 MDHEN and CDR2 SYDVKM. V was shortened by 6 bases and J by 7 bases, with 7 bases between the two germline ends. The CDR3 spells CASSDRNSPLHF. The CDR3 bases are TGTGCCAGCAGCGACAGAAATTCACCCCTCCACTTT.

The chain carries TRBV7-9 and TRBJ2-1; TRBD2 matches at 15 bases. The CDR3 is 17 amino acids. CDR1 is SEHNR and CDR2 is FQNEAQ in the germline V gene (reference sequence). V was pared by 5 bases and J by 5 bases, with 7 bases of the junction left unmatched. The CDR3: CASSPGTSGRTDNEQFF. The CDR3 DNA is TGTGCCAGCAGCCCCGGGACTAGCGGGAGGACCGACAATGAGCAGTTCTTC.

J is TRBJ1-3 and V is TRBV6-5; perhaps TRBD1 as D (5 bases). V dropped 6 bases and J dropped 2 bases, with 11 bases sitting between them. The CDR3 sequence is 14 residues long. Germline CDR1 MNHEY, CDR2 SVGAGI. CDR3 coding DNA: TGTGCCAGCAGCGCTGGGACTGCTGGAAACACCATATATTTT. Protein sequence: CASSAGTAGNTIYF.

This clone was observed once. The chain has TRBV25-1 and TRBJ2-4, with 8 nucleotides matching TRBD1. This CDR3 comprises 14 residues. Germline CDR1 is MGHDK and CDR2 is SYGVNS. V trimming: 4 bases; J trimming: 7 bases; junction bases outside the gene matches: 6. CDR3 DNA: TGTGCCAGCAGTGGGACAGGGCGGGCGAACATTCAGTACTTC. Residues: CASSGTGRANIQYF. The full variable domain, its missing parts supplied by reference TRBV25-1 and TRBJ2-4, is EADIYQTPRYLVIGTGKKITLECSQTMGHDKMYWYQQDPGMELHLIHYSYGVNSTEKGDLSSESTVSRIRTEHFPLTLESARPSHTSQYLCASSGTGRANIQYFGAGTRLSVL.